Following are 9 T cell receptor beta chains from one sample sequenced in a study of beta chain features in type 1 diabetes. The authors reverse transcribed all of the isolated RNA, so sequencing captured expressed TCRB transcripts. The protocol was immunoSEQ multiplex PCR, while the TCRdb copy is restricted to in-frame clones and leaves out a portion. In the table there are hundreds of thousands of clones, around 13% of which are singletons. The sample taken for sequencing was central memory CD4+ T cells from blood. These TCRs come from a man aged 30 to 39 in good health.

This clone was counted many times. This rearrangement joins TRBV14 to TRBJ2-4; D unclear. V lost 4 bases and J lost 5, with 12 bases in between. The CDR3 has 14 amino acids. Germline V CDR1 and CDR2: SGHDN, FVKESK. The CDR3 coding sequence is TGTGCCAGCAGCCGAGGTTTGGGTCAAAACATTCAGTACTTC. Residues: CASSRGLGQNIQYF. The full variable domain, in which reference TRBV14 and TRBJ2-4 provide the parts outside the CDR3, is EAGVTQFPSHSVIEKGQTVTLRCDPISGHDNLYWYRRVMGKEIKFLLHFVKESKQDESGMPNNRFLAERTGGTYSTLKVQPAELEDSGVYFCASSRGLGQNIQYFGAGTRLSVL.

The CDR3 is CASSAPGVSYEQYF. DNA for the CDR3: TGTGCCAGCAGCGCGCCGGGGGTATCCTACGAGCAGTACTTC. The chain has TRBV9 and TRBJ2-7, with a tentative D call TRBD2 (6 bases). CDR3 length: 14 amino acids. The V and J ends lost 3 bases and 1 base respectively, with 11 bases between them. Germline V gene sequence: CDR1 SGDLS, CDR2 YYNGEE.

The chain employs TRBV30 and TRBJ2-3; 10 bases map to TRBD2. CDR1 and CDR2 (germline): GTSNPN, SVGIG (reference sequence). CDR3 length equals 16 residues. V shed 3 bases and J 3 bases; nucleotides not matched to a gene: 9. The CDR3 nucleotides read TGTGCCTGGAGGCTGGCTAGCGGGAGTGTAACAGATACGCAGTATTTT. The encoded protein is CAWRLASGSVTDTQYF.

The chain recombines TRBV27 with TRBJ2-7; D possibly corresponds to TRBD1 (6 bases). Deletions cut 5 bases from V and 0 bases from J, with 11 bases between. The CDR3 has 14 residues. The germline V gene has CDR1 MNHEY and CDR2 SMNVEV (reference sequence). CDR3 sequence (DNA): TGTGCCAGCAGTCTATACAGGGCCTCCTACGAGCAGTACTTC. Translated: CASSLYRASYEQYF.

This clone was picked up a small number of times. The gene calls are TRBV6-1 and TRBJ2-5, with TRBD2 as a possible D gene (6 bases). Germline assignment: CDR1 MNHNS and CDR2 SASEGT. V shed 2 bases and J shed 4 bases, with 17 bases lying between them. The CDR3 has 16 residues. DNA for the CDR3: TGTGCCAGCAGTGAAAAGGCGGGGCCGTCGGGAGAGACCCAGTACTTC. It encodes CASSEKAGPSGETQYF.

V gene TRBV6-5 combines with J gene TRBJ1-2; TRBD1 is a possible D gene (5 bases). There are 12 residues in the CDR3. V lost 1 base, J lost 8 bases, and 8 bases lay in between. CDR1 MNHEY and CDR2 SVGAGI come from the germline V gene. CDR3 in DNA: TGTGCCAGCAGTTACTTTCAGGGCGGCTACACCTTC. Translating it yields CASSYFQGGYTF.

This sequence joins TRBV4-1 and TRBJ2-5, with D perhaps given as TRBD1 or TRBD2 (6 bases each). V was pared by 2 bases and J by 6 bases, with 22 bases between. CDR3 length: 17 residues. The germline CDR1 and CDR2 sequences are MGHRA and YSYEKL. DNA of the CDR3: TGCGCCAGCAGCCAACCCTCTTTGAGTGGGGGGCGCAAGACCCAGTACTTC. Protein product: CASSQPSLSGGRKTQYF.

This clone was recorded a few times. Written as DNA, the CDR3 is TGCAGTGCTCGCGAAGGAGAGACCCAGTACTTC. Encoded protein: CSAREGETQYF. The chain links TRBV20-1 to TRBJ2-5; D gene uncertain. Trimming took 5 bases from V and 4 from J, leaving 8 bases between them. The CDR3 has 11 amino acids. Per germline, CDR1 DFQATT and CDR2 SNEGSKA (reference sequence).

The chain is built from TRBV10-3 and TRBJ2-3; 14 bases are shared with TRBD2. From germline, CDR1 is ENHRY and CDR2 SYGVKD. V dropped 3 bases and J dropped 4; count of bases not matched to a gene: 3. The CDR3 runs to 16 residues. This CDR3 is CAISDPGLAGADTQYF. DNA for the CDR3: TGTGCCATCAGTGACCCGGGACTAGCGGGAGCAGATACGCAGTATTTT.